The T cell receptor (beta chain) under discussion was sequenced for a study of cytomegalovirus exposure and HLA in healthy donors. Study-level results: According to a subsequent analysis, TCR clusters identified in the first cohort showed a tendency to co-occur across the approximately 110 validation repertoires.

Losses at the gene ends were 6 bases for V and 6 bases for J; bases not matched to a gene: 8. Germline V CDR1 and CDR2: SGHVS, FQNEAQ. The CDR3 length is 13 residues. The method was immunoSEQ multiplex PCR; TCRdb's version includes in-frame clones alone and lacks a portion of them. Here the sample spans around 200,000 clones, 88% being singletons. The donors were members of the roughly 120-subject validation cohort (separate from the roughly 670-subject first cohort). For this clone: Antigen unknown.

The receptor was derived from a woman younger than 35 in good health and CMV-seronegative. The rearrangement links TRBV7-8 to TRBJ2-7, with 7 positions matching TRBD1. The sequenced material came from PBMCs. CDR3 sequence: CASSADRESEQYF. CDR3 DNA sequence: TGTGCCAGCAGTGCTGACAGGGAAAGCGAGCAGTACTTC. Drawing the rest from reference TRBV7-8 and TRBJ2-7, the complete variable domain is GAGVSQSPRYKVAKRGQDVALRCDPISGHVSLFWYQQALGQGPEFLTYFQNEAQLDKSGLPSDRFFAERPEGSVSTLKIQRTQQEDSAVYLCASSADRESEQYFGPGTRLTVT.